These T cell receptor beta chains were read from a single sample in a study of neurological immune-mediated disorders. MiXCR, run by TCRdb on the 5' RACE reads, gives a single entry per CDR3 protein. The sample carries more than 45,000 distinct CDR3 sequences, approximately 4% recorded once. Sequenced sample: PBMCs. These receptors all stem from a woman in her 30s with multiple sclerosis. The conserved cysteine and the conserved F or W are not part of the CDR3 here. The order of the fields is V gene, J gene, clone size, CDR3 protein. Size values are once, few and many counts, or a class for expanded clones, and some rows have none.

V: TRBV6-5
J: TRBJ1-5
size: many
CDR3: ATGRTNQPQH

V: TRBV7-2
J: TRBJ1-5
size: many
CDR3: ASSDRTGVRPQH

V: TRBV6-2/TRBV6-3
J: TRBJ2-1
size: many
CDR3: ASSTRGGGNEQF

V: TRBV4-1
J: TRBJ2-3
size: many
CDR3: ASSPIPGQEGTDTQY

V: TRBV7-9
J: TRBJ2-2
size: many
CDR3: ASSLRTSGSPGELF

V: TRBV29-1
J: TRBJ2-1
size: many
CDR3: SVEDGLTSYNEQF

V: TRBV5-1
J: TRBJ1-1
size: many
CDR3: ASSLGGATEAF

V: TRBV5-1
J: TRBJ1-2
size: many
CDR3: ASSPGTANYGYT

V: TRBV5-1
J: TRBJ2-1
size: many
CDR3: ASSLVSHEQF

V: TRBV9
J: TRBJ1-1
size: medium-sized
CDR3: ASSPGTNTEAF

V: TRBV5-1
J: TRBJ2-1
size: many
CDR3: ASSFLEGHNEQF

V: TRBV29-1
J: TRBJ2-7
size: few
CDR3: SVREVGGYEQY

V: TRBV21-1
J: TRBJ1-6
size: many
CDR3: ASSNQGEGHKPNSPLH

V: TRBV6-5
J: TRBJ1-3
size: NA
CDR3: ATRGQGNTIY

V: TRBV5-1
J: TRBJ1-1
size: many
CDR3: ASSSFGGTEAF

V: TRBV12-3/TRBV12-4
J: TRBJ2-1
size: many
CDR3: ASSGYNEQF

V: TRBV6-1
J: TRBJ2-3
size: many
CDR3: ASSQGRPGTDTQY

V: TRBV18
J: TRBJ2-3
size: many
CDR3: ASTNRDSSTDTQY

V: TRBV15
J: TRBJ2-5
size: many
CDR3: ATSRGTIETQY

V: TRBV20-1
J: TRBJ2-7
size: many
CDR3: SAPPPTGLKLYEQY

V: TRBV29-1
J: TRBJ2-7
size: many
CDR3: SVEVGLRGTPVREPTQY

V: TRBV7-9
J: TRBJ1-1
size: many
CDR3: ASSSRQRNTEAF

V: TRBV20-1
J: TRBJ2-5
size: many
CDR3: SARTSGGSQETQY

V: TRBV9
J: TRBJ1-6
size: few
CDR3: ASSVGQGQNSPLN

V: TRBV5-5
J: TRBJ1-3
size: many
CDR3: ASSLGDDRGNTIY

V: TRBV12-3/TRBV12-4
J: TRBJ2-7
size: many
CDR3: ASKPPGNEQY

V: TRBV7-2
J: TRBJ1-4
size: many
CDR3: ASSQNGGNEKLF

V: TRBV29-1
J: TRBJ2-7
size: many
CDR3: SVGDATYEQY

V: TRBV5-1
J: TRBJ2-4
size: many
CDR3: ASSLEIAELAKNIQY

V: TRBV20-1
J: TRBJ1-1
size: many
CDR3: SARGSLNTEAF

V: TRBV27
J: TRBJ2-1
size: NA
CDR3: ASSFLGASSYNEQF

V: TRBV5-1
J: TRBJ1-6
size: NA
CDR3: ASSFGDYNSPLN

V: TRBV4-1
J: TRBJ2-7
size: many
CDR3: ASSPPLAENYEQY

V: TRBV5-1
J: TRBJ2-1
size: many
CDR3: ASSRGLRDEQF

V: TRBV4-1
J: TRBJ2-3
size: few
CDR3: ASSQVVYPTQY

V: TRBV7-2
J: TRBJ2-7
size: many
CDR3: ASSQQKGEQY

V: TRBV24-1
J: TRBJ1-5
size: many
CDR3: ATSVGGGQPQH

V: TRBV29-1
J: TRBJ1-1
size: many
CDR3: SAGQGMNTEAF

V: TRBV21-1
J: TRBJ2-1
size: NA
CDR3: ASMQIVIGPKEF

V: TRBV2
J: TRBJ1-6
size: many
CDR3: ASADLTGGGSPLH

V: TRBV10-3
J: TRBJ1-1
size: many
CDR3: AISDRQGFTEAF

V: TRBV27
J: TRBJ1-1
size: many
CDR3: ASSLSIWGQDTGTEAF

V: TRBV6-6
J: TRBJ2-3
size: many
CDR3: ASSYTGLVADTQY

V: TRBV20-1
J: TRBJ2-1
size: many
CDR3: SAREIRENNEQF

V: TRBV12-3/TRBV12-4
J: TRBJ2-7
size: many
CDR3: ASSRPTSGIYEQY